The clone carrying this TCR beta chain has more than one count but fewer than ten. No antigen is known for it. The data originate from a study of blood T cells in healthy people across ages. Overall study: Using template switching, researchers captured about one barcoded beta molecule for each two T cells.

Next came a second PCR, run for roughly 6 to 11 cycles, which used a sample-barcoded 5' primer along with a J-beta primer mix. Every cDNA molecule bore a tag from a template-switch adaptor containing 12 random nucleotides. There were at least 2.5 million CDR3-containing paired-end reads obtained from each sample. Via MiXCR, TCRdb re-called the 5' RACE reads, giving one row per CDR3 protein. Altogether over 750,000 distinct CDR3 sequences are present, more than 20% being singletons, with the ten largest covering more than 8%. Germline lookup yields CDR1 SEHNR and CDR2 FQNEAQ (reference sequence). The V segment lost 5 bases and the J segment 5 bases; nucleotides outside the gene matches: 5. The CDR3 totals 14 residues. Overall study results and limits: Whereas aged donors had fewer naive CD4+ cells, long-lived donors had more of them and higher diversity.

This sample was also put to use in a study of T cells of mothers and their children.

The sequenced material came from blood. The origin of this receptor is a boy between 10 and 17 years old in good health. V usage is TRBV7-9 and J usage is TRBJ2-5, with 10 bases identical to TRBD1. The CDR3 reads CASSETGGIETQYF. The CDR3 DNA reads as TGTGCCAGCAGCGAGACAGGGGGCATCGAGACCCAGTACTTC.